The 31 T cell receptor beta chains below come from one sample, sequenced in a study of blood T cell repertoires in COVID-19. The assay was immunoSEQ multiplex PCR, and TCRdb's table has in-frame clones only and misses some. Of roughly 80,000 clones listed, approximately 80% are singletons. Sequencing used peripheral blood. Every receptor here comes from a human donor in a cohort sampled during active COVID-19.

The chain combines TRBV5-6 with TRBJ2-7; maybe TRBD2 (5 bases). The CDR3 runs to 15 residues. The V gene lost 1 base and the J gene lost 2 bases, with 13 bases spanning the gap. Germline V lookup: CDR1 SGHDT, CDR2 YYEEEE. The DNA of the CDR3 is TGTGCCAGCAGCTTGATCGGGGTTAAAACCTACGAGCAGTACTTC. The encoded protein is CASSLIGVKTYEQYF. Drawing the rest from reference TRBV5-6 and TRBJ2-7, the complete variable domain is DAGVTQSPTHLIKTRGQQVTLRCSPKSGHDTVSWYQQALGQGPQFIFQYYEEEERQRGNFPDRFSGHQFPNYSSELNVNALLLGDSALYLCASSLIGVKTYEQYFGPGTRLTVT.

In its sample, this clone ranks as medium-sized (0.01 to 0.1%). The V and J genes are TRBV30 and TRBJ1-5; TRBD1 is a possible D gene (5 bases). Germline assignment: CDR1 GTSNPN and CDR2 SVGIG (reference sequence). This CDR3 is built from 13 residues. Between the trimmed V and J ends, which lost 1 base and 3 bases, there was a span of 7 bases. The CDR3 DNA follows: TGTGCCTGGAGTGGGGGCCTCAATCAGCCCCAGCATTTT. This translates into CAWSGGLNQPQHF.

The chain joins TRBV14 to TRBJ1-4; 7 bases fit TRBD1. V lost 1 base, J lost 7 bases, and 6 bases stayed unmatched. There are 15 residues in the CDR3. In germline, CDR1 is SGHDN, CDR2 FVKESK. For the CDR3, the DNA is TGTGCCAGCAGCCAAGGGTCAGGGGGAGGTGAAAAACTGTTTTTT. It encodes CASSQGSGGGEKLFF.

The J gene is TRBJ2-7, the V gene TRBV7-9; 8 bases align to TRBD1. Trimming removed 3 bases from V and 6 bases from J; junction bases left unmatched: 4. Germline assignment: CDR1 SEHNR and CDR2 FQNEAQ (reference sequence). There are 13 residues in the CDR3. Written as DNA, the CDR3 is TGTGCCAGCAGCTTGTCAGGGGGCGTCGAGCAGTACTTC. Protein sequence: CASSLSGGVEQYF.

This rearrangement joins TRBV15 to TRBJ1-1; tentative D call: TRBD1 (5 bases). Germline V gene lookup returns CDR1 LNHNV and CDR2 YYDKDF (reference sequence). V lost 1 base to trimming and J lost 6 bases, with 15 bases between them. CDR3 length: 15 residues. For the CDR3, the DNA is TGTGCCACCAGCAGAGCCCTCTTCTCGGGGGCTGAAGCTTTCTTT. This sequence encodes CATSRALFSGAEAFF.

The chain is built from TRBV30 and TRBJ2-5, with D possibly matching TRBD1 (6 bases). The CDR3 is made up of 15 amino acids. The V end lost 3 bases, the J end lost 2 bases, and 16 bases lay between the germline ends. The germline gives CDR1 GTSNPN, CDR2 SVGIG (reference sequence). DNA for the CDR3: TGTGCCTGGAGCCCCCTAGGGGGTTCGCAAGAGACCCAGTACTTC. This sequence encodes CAWSPLGGSQETQYF.

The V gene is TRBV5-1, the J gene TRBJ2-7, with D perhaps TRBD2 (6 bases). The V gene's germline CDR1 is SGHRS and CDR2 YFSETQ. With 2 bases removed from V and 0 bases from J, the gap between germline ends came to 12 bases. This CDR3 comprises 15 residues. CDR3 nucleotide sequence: TGCGCCAGCAGCTTTTACGGGGGTGCCTCCTACGAGCAGTACTTC. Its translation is CASSFYGGASYEQYF. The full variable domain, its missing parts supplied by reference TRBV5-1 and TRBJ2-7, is KAGVTQTPRYLIKTRGQQVTLSCSPISGHRSVSWYQQTPGQGLQFLFEYFSETQRNKGNFPGRFSGRQFSNSRSEMNVSTLELGDSALYLCASSFYGGASYEQYFGPGTRLTVT.

CDR3 protein: CASRLAGDSGELFF. The CDR3 DNA sequence: TGTGCCAGCAGATTAGCGGGAGATTCCGGGGAGCTGTTTTTT. The V gene is TRBV3-1 (or the pseudogene TRBV3-2), the J gene TRBJ2-2; 9 bases align to TRBD2. Germline-derived CDR1 and CDR2 are LGHDT and YNNKEL (reference sequence). CDR3 length: 14 residues. V shed 6 bases, J shed 6 bases, and the junction held 5 bases outside the gene matches.

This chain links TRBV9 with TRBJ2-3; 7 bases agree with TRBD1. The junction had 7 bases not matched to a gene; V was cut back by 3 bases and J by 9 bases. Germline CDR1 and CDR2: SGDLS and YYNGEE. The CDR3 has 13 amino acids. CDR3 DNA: TGTGCCAGCAGCGGCTACAGGGGAATGACGCAGTATTTT. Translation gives CASSGYRGMTQYF. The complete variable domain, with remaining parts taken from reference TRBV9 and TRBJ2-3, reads DSGVTQTPKHLITATGQRVTLRCSPRSGDLSVYWYQQSLDQGLQFLIQYYNGEERAKGNILERFSAQQFPDLHSELNLSSLELGDSALYFCASSGYRGMTQYFGPGTRLTVL.

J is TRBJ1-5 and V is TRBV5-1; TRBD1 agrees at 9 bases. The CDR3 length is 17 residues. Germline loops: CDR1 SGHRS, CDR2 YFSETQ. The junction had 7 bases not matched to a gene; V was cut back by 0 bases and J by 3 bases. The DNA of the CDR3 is TGCGCCAGCAGCTTGGGACAGGGGGACCCCCCCAATCAGCCCCAGCATTTT. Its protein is CASSLGQGDPPNQPQHF.

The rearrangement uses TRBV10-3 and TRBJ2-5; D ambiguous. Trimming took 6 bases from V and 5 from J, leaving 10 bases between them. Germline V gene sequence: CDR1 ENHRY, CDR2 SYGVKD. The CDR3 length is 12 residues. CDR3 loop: CAISEAEETQYF. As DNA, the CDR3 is TGTGCCATCAGCGAGGCGGAGGAGACCCAGTACTTC.

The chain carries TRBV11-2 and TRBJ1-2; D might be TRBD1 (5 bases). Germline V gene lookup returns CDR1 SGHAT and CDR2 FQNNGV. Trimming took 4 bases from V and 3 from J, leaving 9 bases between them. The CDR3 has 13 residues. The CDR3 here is CASSWRGDYGYTF. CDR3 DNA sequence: TGTGCCAGCAGCTGGAGGGGTGACTATGGCTACACCTTC.

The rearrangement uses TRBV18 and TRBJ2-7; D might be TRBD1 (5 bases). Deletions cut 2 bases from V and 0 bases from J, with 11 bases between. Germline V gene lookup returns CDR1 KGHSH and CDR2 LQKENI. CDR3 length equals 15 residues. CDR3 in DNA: TGTGCCAGCTCACCAATGGGGCCCGGCTCCTACGAGCAGTACTTC. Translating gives CASSPMGPGSYEQYF. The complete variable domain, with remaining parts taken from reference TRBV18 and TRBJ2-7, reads NAGVMQNPRHLVRRRGQEARLRCSPMKGHSHVYWYRQLPEEGLKFMVYLQKENIIDESGMPKERFSAEFPKEGPSILRIQQVVRGDSAAYFCASSPMGPGSYEQYFGPGTRLTVT.

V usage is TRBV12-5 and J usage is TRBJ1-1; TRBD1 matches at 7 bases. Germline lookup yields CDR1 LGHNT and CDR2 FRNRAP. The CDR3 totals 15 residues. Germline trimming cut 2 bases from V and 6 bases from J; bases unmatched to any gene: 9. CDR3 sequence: CASGLQGGTGSEAFF. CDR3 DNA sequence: TGTGCTAGTGGTTTGCAAGGGGGCACAGGGTCTGAAGCTTTCTTT.

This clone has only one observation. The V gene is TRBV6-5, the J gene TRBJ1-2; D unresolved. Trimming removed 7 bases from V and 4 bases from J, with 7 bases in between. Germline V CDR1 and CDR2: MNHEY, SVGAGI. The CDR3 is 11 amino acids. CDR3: CASMGVYGYTF. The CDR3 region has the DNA TGTGCCAGCATGGGAGTCTATGGCTACACCTTC.

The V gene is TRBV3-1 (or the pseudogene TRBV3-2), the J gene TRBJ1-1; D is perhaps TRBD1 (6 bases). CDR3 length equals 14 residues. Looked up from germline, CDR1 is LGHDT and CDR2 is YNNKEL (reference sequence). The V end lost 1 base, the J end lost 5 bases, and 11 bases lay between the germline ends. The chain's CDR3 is CASSQVTGNTEAFF. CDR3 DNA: TGTGCCAGCAGCCAAGTCACAGGGAATACTGAAGCTTTCTTT.

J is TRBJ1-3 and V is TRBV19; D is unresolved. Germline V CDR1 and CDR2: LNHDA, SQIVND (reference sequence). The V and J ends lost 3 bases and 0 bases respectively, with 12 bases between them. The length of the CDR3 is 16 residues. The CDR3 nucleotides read TGTGCCAGTAGTATCATTCGTGGAGCCTCTGGAAACACCATATATTTT. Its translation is CASSIIRGASGNTIYF.

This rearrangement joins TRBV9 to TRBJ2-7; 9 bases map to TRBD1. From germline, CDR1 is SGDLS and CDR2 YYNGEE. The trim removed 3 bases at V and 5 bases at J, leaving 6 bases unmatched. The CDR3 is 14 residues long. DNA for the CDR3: TGTGCCAGCAGCGCCGGGACAGGGTGGAACGAGCAGTACTTC. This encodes CASSAGTGWNEQYF.

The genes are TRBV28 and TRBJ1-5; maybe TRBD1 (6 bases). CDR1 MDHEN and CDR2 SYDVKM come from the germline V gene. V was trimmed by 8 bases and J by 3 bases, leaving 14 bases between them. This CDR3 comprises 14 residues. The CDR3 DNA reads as TGTGCCAGCTGGCCATGGACAGCCAATCAGCCCCAGCATTTT. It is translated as CASWPWTANQPQHF.

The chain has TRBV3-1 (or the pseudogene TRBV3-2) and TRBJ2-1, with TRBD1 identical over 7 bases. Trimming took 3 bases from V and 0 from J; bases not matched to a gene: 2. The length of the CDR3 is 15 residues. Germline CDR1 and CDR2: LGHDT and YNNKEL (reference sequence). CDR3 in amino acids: CASSQDRSSYNEQFF. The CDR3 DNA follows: TGTGCCAGCAGCCAGGACAGGAGCTCCTACAATGAGCAGTTCTTC.

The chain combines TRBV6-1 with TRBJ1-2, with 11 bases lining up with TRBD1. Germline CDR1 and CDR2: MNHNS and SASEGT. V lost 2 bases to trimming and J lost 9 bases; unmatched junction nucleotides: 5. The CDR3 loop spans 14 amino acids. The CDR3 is CASSEQGQGVRYTF. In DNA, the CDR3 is TGTGCCAGCAGTGAACAGGGACAGGGGGTACGCTACACCTTC.

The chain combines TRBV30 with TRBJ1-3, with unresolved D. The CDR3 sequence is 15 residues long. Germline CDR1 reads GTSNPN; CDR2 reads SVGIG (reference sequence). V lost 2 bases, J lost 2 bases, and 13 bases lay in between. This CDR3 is CAWSPRGGAGNTIYF. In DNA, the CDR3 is TGTGCCTGGAGTCCGCGCGGCGGGGCTGGAAACACCATATATTTT.

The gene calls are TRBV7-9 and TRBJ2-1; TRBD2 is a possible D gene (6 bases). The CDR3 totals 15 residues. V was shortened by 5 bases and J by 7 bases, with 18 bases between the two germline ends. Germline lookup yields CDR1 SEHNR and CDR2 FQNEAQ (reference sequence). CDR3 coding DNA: TGTGCCAGCAGCCTTGGCAGGTCGACTAGTAATGAGCAGTTCTTC. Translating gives CASSLGRSTSNEQFF.

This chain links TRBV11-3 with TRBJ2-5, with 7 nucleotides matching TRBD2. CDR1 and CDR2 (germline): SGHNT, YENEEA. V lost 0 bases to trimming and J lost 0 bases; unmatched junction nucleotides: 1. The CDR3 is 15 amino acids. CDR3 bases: TGTGCCAGCAGCTTAGACGGGGGGAACCAAGAGACCCAGTACTTC. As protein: CASSLDGGNQETQYF. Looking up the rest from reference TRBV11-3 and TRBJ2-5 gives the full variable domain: EAGVVQSPRYKIIEKKQPVAFWCNPISGHNTLYWYLQNLGQGPELLIRYENEEAVDDSQLPKDRFSAERLKGVDSTLKIQPAELGDSAVYLCASSLDGGNQETQYFGPGTRLLVL.

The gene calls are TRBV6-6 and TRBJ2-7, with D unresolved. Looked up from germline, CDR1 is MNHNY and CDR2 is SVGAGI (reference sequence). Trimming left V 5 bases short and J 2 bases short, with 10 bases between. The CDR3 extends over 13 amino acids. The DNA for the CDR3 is TGTGCCAGCAGTCCTTTATTAGCCTACGAGCAGTACTTC. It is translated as CASSPLLAYEQYF.

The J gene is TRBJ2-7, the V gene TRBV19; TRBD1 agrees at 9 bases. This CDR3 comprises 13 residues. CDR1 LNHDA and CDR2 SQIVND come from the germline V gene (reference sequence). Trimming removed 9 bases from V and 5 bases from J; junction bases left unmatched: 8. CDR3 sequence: CASKTGGSHEQYF. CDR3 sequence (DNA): TGTGCCAGCAAGACAGGGGGTTCCCACGAGCAGTACTTC.

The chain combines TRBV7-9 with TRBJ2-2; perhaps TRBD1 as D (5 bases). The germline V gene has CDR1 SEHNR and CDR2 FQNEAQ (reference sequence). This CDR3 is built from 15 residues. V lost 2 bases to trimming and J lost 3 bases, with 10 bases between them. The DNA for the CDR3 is TGTGCCAGCAGCTTAACAGCAGGGTACACCGGGGAGCTGTTTTTT. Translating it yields CASSLTAGYTGELFF.

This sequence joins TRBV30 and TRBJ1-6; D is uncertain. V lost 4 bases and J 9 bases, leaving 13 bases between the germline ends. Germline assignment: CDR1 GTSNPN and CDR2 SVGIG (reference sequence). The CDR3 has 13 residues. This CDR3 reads CAWTPPGISPLHF. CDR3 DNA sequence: TGTGCCTGGACCCCGCCGGGAATTTCACCCCTCCACTTT.

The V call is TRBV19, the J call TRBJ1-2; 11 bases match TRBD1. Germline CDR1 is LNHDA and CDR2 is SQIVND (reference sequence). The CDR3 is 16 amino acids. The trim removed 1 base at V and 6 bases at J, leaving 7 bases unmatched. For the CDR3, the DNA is TGTGCCAGTAGTATAGTCCGGGACAGGGGGTCGCATGGCTACACCTTC. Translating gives CASSIVRDRGSHGYTF.

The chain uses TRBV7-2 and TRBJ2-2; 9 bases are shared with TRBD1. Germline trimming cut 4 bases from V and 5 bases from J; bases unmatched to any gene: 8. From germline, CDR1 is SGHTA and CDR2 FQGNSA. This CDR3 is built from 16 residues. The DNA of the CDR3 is TGTGCCAGCAGCTCCCAGGGGACAGGGAAGACCGGGGAGCTGTTTTTT. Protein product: CASSSQGTGKTGELFF.

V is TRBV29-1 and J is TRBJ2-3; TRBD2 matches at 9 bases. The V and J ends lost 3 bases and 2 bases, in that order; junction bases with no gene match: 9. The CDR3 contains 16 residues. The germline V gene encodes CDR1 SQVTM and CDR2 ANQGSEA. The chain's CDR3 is CSVEGMSGRNTDTQYF. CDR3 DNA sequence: TGCAGCGTTGAGGGTATGAGCGGGAGGAACACAGATACGCAGTATTTT.